The following is a TCR beta chain sequence with its context. Its matching antigen is unknown. The study profiled TCR beta VDJ and CDR3 using genomic DNA as template. Each CDR3 protein gets one entry after TCRdb re-called the reads with MiXCR. The sample yields more than 150,000 distinct CDR3 sequences, less than 55% seen once. This CDR3 spans 14 amino acids. Germline assignment: CDR1 LNHNV and CDR2 YYDKDF (reference sequence). The V end was cut by 5 bases, the J end by 2 bases, with 11 bases between. This sample was taken from a study of CD8+CD57+ T cells in acquired aplastic anemia. The overall study: CD4+ cell libraries from healthy donors averaged about 10.8 million reads.

General study findings and limits: The study identified around 28 CD8+ CDR3 sequences shared by patients and controls.

Sequenced input: sorted CD4+, CD8+, or CD8+CD57+ T cells (not recorded which) from PBMCs. This rearrangement joins TRBV15 to TRBJ2-3, with a weak D call TRBD2 (5 bases). The clonotype comes from a human donor in good health. The CDR3 coding sequence is TGTGCCACCAGCCTCCGGGAATTCACAGATACGCAGTATTTT. Translation: CATSLREFTDTQYF.